The 8 T cell receptor beta chains presented below share a single source sample, sequenced in a study of vaccination effects on CD4 cells after COVID-19. The antigens these receptors bind are not known. After expansion with viral peptide pools in the ViraFEST assay, antigen-specific CD4+ T cells were sequenced. Scientists isolated CD4+ T cells after a roughly ten-day culture period ended. The individual was infected with SARS-CoV-2 between March and December 2020, as confirmed by PCR. BNT162b2 vaccine or mRNA-1273 vaccine was given to participants in two doses. Libraries were prepared by immunoSEQ multiplex PCR; TCRdb keeps only in-frame clonotypes and omits some of them. In the table there are about 15,000 clones, around 75% of which are singletons. Sample: CD4+ T cells from PBMCs cultured with HCoV-NL63 spike peptides, taken after COVID-19 vaccination. Receptor source: a human donor who had a prior SARS-CoV-2 infection.

This sequence joins TRBV7-2 and TRBJ1-6; 9 bases match TRBD1. V dropped 6 bases and J dropped 4; count of bases not matched to a gene: 4. CDR3 size: 15 residues. The germline V gene encodes CDR1 SGHTA and CDR2 FQGNSA. CDR3 sequence (DNA): TGTGCCAGCAGGACAGGGGGTATTTATAATTCACCCCTCCACTTT. Protein: CASRTGGIYNSPLHF.

This clone occurred a few times. The V and J genes are TRBV27 and TRBJ1-2, with D possibly matching TRBD1 (6 bases). This CDR3 spans 17 amino acids. CDR1 is MNHEY and CDR2 is SMNVEV in the germline V gene (reference sequence). Trimming shortened V by 7 bases and J by 1 base, and 22 bases separated the two germline ends. The DNA for the CDR3 is TGTGCCAGCAAACCTAACAGGGACCCCAACCTTAACTATGGCTACACCTTC. It codes for CASKPNRDPNLNYGYTF.

The gene calls are TRBV7-2 and TRBJ1-1; 7 bases align to TRBD1. In germline, CDR1 is SGHTA, CDR2 FQGNSA. The CDR3 has 13 amino acids. The V gene end was trimmed by 4 bases and the J gene end by 4 bases; junction bases not matched to a gene: 3. The CDR3 DNA reads TGTGCCAGCAGCTGGCAGGGGGGCACTGAAGCTTTCTTT. Amino acids: CASSWQGGTEAFF. Variable domain in full (rest from reference TRBV7-2 and TRBJ1-1): GAGVSQSPSNKVTEKGKDVELRCDPISGHTALYWYRQSLGQGLEFLIYFQGNSAPDKSGLPSDRFSAERTGGSVSTLTIQRTQQEDSAVYLCASSWQGGTEAFFGQGTRLTVV.

The chain employs TRBV3-1 (or the pseudogene TRBV3-2) and TRBJ1-2; a weak D match, TRBD1 (5 bases). Trimming pared 1 base from V and 7 bases from J, leaving 7 bases between. Germline assignment: CDR1 LGHDT and CDR2 YNNKEL (reference sequence). The length of the CDR3 is 12 residues. The CDR3 is CASSQVGGGYTF. The CDR3 DNA reads TGTGCCAGCAGCCAAGTCGGGGGTGGCTACACCTTC.

The chain links TRBV5-1 to TRBJ1-5; no firm D call. Germline V CDR1 and CDR2: SGHRS, YFSETQ. The V gene lost 0 bases and the J gene lost 4 bases, with 5 bases spanning the gap. The CDR3 extends over 13 amino acids. The CDR3 coding sequence is TGCGCCAGCAGCTTGGGGGAAAATCAGCCCCAGCATTTT. Its protein product is CASSLGENQPQHF.

The chain has TRBV5-6 and TRBJ1-6; TRBD1 agrees at 7 bases. With V trimmed by 3 bases and J by 5 bases, 5 bases remained unmatched. The CDR3 length is 15 residues. Germline V gene lookup returns CDR1 SGHDT and CDR2 YYEEEE. CDR3 protein: CASSSDRTNNSPLHF. The CDR3 DNA follows: TGTGCCAGCAGCTCGGACAGGACTAATAATTCACCCCTCCACTTT.

V is TRBV5-1 and J is TRBJ2-5; D gene uncertain. The CDR3 covers 13 residues. V was clipped by 0 bases and J by 5 bases, with 8 bases between them. Germline CDR1 and CDR2: SGHRS and YFSETQ. The CDR3 DNA is TGCGCCAGCAGCTTGGCGGGCTGGGAGACCCAGTACTTC. Translated, it gives CASSLAGWETQYF.

This chain joins TRBV29-1 and TRBJ1-1; D is unclear. CDR3 length equals 12 residues. V gave up 5 bases and J gave up 0 bases, with 7 bases separating them. CDR1 is SQVTM, CDR2 ANQGSEA, per germline. CDR3 coding DNA: TGCAGCGTTCGGGAGTTGAACACTGAAGCTTTCTTT. Translating gives CSVRELNTEAFF.